A few counts support the clone carrying this T cell receptor (beta chain). This sample stems from a study of radiotherapy plus CTLA-4 blockade in lung cancer. V lost 2 bases and J lost 2, with 12 bases in between. The germline V gene has CDR1 SGHDN and CDR2 FVKESK. CDR3 length: 15 residues. The assay was immunoSEQ multiplex PCR, and TCRdb's table has in-frame clones only and misses some. The data hold 50,000 or so clones, with roughly four fifths observed a single time. This chain links TRBV14 with TRBJ1-1; possible D gene TRBD1, 6 bases. The receptor was isolated from a human donor with non-small cell lung cancer who had stable disease on radiotherapy plus ipilimumab. The source material was peripheral blood, sampled from a patient treated with radiotherapy plus ipilimumab. CDR3 sequence reads: CASSQRTGLNTEAFF. The CDR3 nucleotides are TGTGCCAGCAGCCAACGCACAGGGCTAAACACTGAAGCTTTCTTT.